This T cell receptor (beta chain) was captured in a study of blood T cell repertoires in COVID-19 (dated by TCRdb to the early 2020s). A note on the overall study: Samples covering the acute and convalescent phases of COVID-19 were provided by collaborators in the United States, Italy and Spain. The sample metadata nearly always contained a de-identified subject ID, COVID-19 status, age in years and sex. HLA class I and class II types, where available, came from metadata supplied by the sample provider rather than from assay-based typing. Samples came from the ongoing ImmuneRACE study (first 160 participants) plus 1,254 subjects from 6 global collaborators. The repertoires were released in a freely available public database intended as a resource for research on the immune response to SARS-CoV-2. Deeply sampled blood TCRbeta repertoires from subjects exposed to, actively infected with, or recovered from COVID-19 were included in the dataset. The material from the prospective study consisted of cDNA or gDNA derived from T cells, B-cell-depleted T cells, or PBMCs. The study at large found these results: How much clinical and demographic metadata was included differed by source and by participant, and the metadata was provided uncurated.

Trimming removed 5 bases from V and 0 bases from J, leaving 7 bases between the germline ends. The cysteine opens and the phenylalanine closes a CDR3 of 13 amino acids. CDR3 DNA is the only sequence kept; it has 39 bases, read in frame from the first base. CDR1 and CDR2 are read off the germline V gene (reference sequence) as LNHDA and SQIVND. Of note for this clone: The target of this receptor is not known. One base away there is no much larger clone; base qualities are not given.

TCRbeta CDR3 regions were amplified from genomic DNA by means of the immunoSEQ Assay, a bias-controlled multiplex PCR. The paper's data handling went like this. Nucleated cell counts per sample were estimated from amplification of reference gene primers within the assay. To quantify the absolute abundance of each unique TCRbeta CDR3 rearrangement, sequence reads were collapsed and filtered. For each sample, productive Simpson clonality was calculated by taking the square root of Simpson's diversity index across productive rearrangements. Imported from immuneACCESS, the table was reduced by TCRdb to in-frame sequences with V and J called. These copies leave out some clones; in studies compared against another copy, an unresolved V gene accounts for under half, and the cause of the remainder is not known. That table gives V, J and clone size, and the DNA gave D and trimming. Across this sample there are some 76,000 clones, with roughly 80% seen only once. In total, the top ten clones hold approximately 10% of the sample.

Each collaborating institution followed its own protocols to collect whole blood in K2EDTA tubes. For TCRbeta analysis, collaborators shipped samples as frozen whole blood, isolated PBMCs, or DNA extracted from either of those sample types. This sequence originates from a man aged 50-59 years with acute or convalescent COVID-19. Sequencing was done on a sample of peripheral blood. The V gene is TRBV19 and the J gene is TRBJ1-1; the D gene is unclear. Here is the DNA: TGTGCCAGTAGTTACAGAGTGAACACTGAAGCTTTCTTT. Translated, it reads CASSYRVNTEAFF.